A selection of T cell receptor beta chains follows, all from one sample in a study of T cell responses to AZD1222 COVID-19 vaccine. TCRdb's table, derived via immunoSEQ multiplex PCR, lists solely in-frame clones and lacks some. The sample contains about 120,000 clones, 85% to 90% of which appear only once. This specimen was peripheral blood, taken on day 0 of AZD1222 vaccination. The receptors stem from an adult in good health. Each CDR3 is given with its conserved first and last residue. A D gene is named only where the DNA matches it firmly. Clone size is shown for a subset of rows, as once, few, many or a class of expanded clone.

size: -
V: TRBV5-1
J: TRBJ1-2
D: -
DNA: TGCGCCAGCAGCCAGGCCGGGATGGACTATGGCTACACCTTC
CDR3: CASSQAGMDYGYTF

size: few
V: TRBV6-5
J: TRBJ1-1
D: -
DNA: TGTGCCAGCAGTTCCTTCAGGACGAACACTGAAGCTTTCTTT
CDR3: CASSSFRTNTEAFF

size: -
V: TRBV28
J: TRBJ1-4
D: TRBD1
DNA: TGTGCCAGCAGTACGGGACAGGGGGGAACTTATGAAAAACTGTTTTTT
CDR3: CASSTGQGGTYEKLFF

size: -
V: TRBV19
J: TRBJ1-4
D: -
DNA: TGTGCCACGTCTTCAGGGGCTAATGAAAAACTGTTTTTT
CDR3: CATSSGANEKLFF

size: -
V: TRBV28
J: TRBJ2-3
D: TRBD2
DNA: TGTGCCAGCAGTTTTTTTCCAGGCGCTAGCGGGAGGTATTTT
CDR3: CASSFFPGASGRYF

size: -
V: TRBV11-1
J: TRBJ1-4
D: -
DNA: TGTGCCAGCAGCCCGGGGACGGCCGCAACTAATGAAAAACTGTTTTTT
CDR3: CASSPGTAATNEKLFF

size: -
V: TRBV7-3
J: TRBJ2-7
D: -
DNA: TGTGCCAGCAGCCCGGGACTTCCCGCCTACGAGCAGTACTTC
CDR3: CASSPGLPAYEQYF

size: -
V: TRBV7-3
J: TRBJ1-1
D: -
DNA: TGTGCCAGCAGCGCGGGGGGGAACACTGAAGCTTTCTTT
CDR3: CASSAGGNTEAFF

size: -
V: TRBV27
J: TRBJ1-2
D: -
DNA: TGTGCCAGCAGCTCTCCTCCCCCCCTCCGTGGCTACACCTTC
CDR3: CASSSPPPLRGYTF

size: -
V: TRBV18
J: TRBJ1-1
D: -
DNA: TGTGCCAGCTCACCACCTACGGATACTGAAGCTTTCTTT
CDR3: CASSPPTDTEAFF